Below are 8 T cell receptor beta chains sequenced from a single sample in a study of cytomegalovirus exposure and HLA in healthy donors. Researchers ran the PCR with 60 Vbeta and 13 Jbeta primers. Produced via immunoSEQ multiplex PCR; TCRdb's table is partial and in-frame only. The sample carries approximately 120,000 clones, roughly 70% recorded once. The sample comprised PBMCs. Receptors originate from a middle-aged man in good health and CMV-seropositive.

This clone was counted only a few times. The rearrangement joins TRBV5-8 to TRBJ1-1, with 10 bases aligning to TRBD1. After removal of 4 bases from V and 6 bases from J, the junction contained 18 bases not matched to a gene. The V gene's germline CDR1 is SGHTS and CDR2 YDEGEE. The CDR3 is made up of 18 amino acids. The CDR3 bases are TGTGCCAGCAGCCCCCCCGACAGGGGGCTTTCTAGAAGAGCTGAAGCTTTCTTT. Amino acids: CASSPPDRGLSRRAEAFF.

The rearrangement uses TRBV6-6 and TRBJ1-1; 7 positions agree with TRBD1. Per the germline V gene, CDR1 is MNHNY and CDR2 is SVGAGI (reference sequence). The CDR3 is made up of 14 amino acids. Losses at the gene ends were 6 bases for V and 6 bases for J; bases not matched to a gene: 10. The CDR3 here is CASSPTGYFPEAFF. The CDR3 DNA sequence: TGTGCCAGCAGCCCGACAGGGTACTTCCCTGAAGCTTTCTTT.

The V gene is TRBV30, the J gene TRBJ2-5; D is unresolved. The germline V gene encodes CDR1 GTSNPN and CDR2 SVGIG (reference sequence). Trimming removed 6 bases at V and 5 bases at J, with 7 bases between. The CDR3 is made up of 10 amino acids. The CDR3 DNA sequence: TGTGCCTGTGAGAGGGAGACCCAGTACTTC. This gives the protein CACERETQYF.

This chain links TRBV5-1 with TRBJ2-7, with a tentative D call TRBD2 (6 bases). Germline CDR1 is SGHRS and CDR2 is YFSETQ. CDR3 length: 14 amino acids. V gave up 0 bases and J gave up 0 bases, with 7 bases separating them. Here the CDR3 DNA reads TGCGCCAGCAGCTTGGGGGACTTCTCCTACGAGCAGTACTTC. Protein sequence: CASSLGDFSYEQYF.

This chain connects TRBV4-3 to TRBJ2-4; D is perhaps TRBD1 (7 bases). This CDR3 has 13 amino acids. The ends were cut back, 3 bases at V and 8 bases at J, with 11 bases in the middle. Per germline, CDR1 LGHNA and CDR2 YSLEER. CDR3 nucleotide sequence: TGCGCCAGCAGCCAGGAGGGGGCGGACATTCAGTACTTC. Protein product: CASSQEGADIQYF.

This chain uses TRBV9 with TRBJ2-7, with 8 nucleotides matching TRBD2. CDR1 is SGDLS and CDR2 is YYNGEE in the germline V gene. J was trimmed by 1 base and V by 5 bases; bases with no gene match: 8. The CDR3 consists of 15 residues. The CDR3 DNA reads as TGTGCCAGCAGTCTCGGGGGGGACATTTCCTACGAGCAGTACTTC. Amino acid sequence: CASSLGGDISYEQYF.

This clone was found once. The CDR3 region has the DNA TGTGCCAGCAGCGTAGAGGCCGGGAAGCAAGAGACCCAGTACTTC. It specifies CASSVEAGKQETQYF. This chain connects TRBV9 to TRBJ2-5; D may be TRBD2 (5 bases). The CDR3 has 15 amino acids. V gave up 0 bases and J gave up 2 bases, with 11 bases separating them. CDR1 is SGDLS, CDR2 YYNGEE, per germline.

This rearrangement joins TRBV27 to TRBJ2-2; 7 bases are a match to TRBD2. The germline gives CDR1 MNHEY, CDR2 SMNVEV (reference sequence). This CDR3 has 15 residues. Trimming at V came to 3 bases and at J to 1 base, leaving 2 bases not matched to a gene. The CDR3 protein is CASSLAGVNTGELFF. DNA for the CDR3: TGTGCCAGCAGTTTGGCGGGAGTGAACACCGGGGAGCTGTTTTTT.